Included here is one T cell receptor (beta chain) sequence, with context. This sample stems from a study of cytomegalovirus exposure and HLA in healthy donors. With 5 bases removed from V and 7 bases from J, the gap between germline ends came to 11 bases. The germline gives CDR1 KGHSH, CDR2 LQKENI. There are 13 residues in the CDR3. The PCR used 60 Vbeta and 13 Jbeta primers. The protocol was immunoSEQ multiplex PCR, while the TCRdb copy is restricted to in-frame clones and leaves out a portion. The sample records some 220,000 clones, roughly 78% being singletons. What was sequenced was PBMCs. The J gene is TRBJ1-4, the V gene TRBV18; D unclear. This TCR was sampled from a boy younger than 18 in good health and CMV-seronegative. CDR3 coding DNA: TGTGCCAGCTCAGCGGGAGTGGTTGAAAAACTGTTTTTT. Amino acid sequence: CASSAGVVEKLFF.